The rows below give T cell receptor beta chains drawn from one sample of a study of spatial heterogeneity in lung cancer. TCRdb itself ran the 5' RACE reads through MiXCR, one entry per CDR3 protein. The repertoire holds some 40,000 distinct CDR3 sequences, with approximately 3.1% as singletons. This sample comprised normal lung tissue next to the tumor, obtained at surgery. These receptors all come from a male donor with early-stage non-small cell lung cancer. Both conserved end residues are part of each CDR3. Fields, in order: clone size, D gene, V gene, J gene, CDR3 DNA, CDR3 protein. A D gene is named only where the DNA matches it firmly. A row's size may be missing; if present it is once, few, many or a size class.

NA	NA	TRBV7-9	TRBJ2-3	TGTGCCAGCAGCTTGGAAATCACAGATACGCAGTATTTT	CASSLEITDTQYF
few	TRBD1	TRBV5-6	TRBJ1-4	TGTGCCAGCAGCCGTCGGACAGGGAAGGAAAAACTGTTTTTT	CASSRRTGKEKLFF
NA	NA	TRBV6-6	TRBJ2-7	TGTGCCAGCATAGTCGGAAGGGACGGGGACGAGCAGTACTTC	CASIVGRDGDEQYF
many	NA	TRBV28	TRBJ2-3	TGTGCCAGCGTTCCAGGGGCCGAAGATACGCAGTATTTT	CASVPGAEDTQYF
many	NA	TRBV18	TRBJ1-1	TGTGCCAGCTCACCAGGAAGGGGTGAAGCTTTCTTT	CASSPGRGEAFF
many	NA	TRBV7-2	TRBJ2-1	TGTGCCAGCAGGGCTACAGCGTCCCTTCACAATGAGCAGTTCTTC	CASRATASLHNEQFF
many	TRBD1	TRBV3-1	TRBJ2-7	TGTGCCAGCAGCCAAGCCGGGACAGAAACCTACGAGCAGTACTTC	CASSQAGTETYEQYF
many	NA	TRBV20-1	TRBJ1-5	TGCAGTGCTAGAGAGAGTCAGGGGTTCAATCAGCCCCAGCATTTT	CSARESQGFNQPQHF
many	NA	TRBV5-5	TRBJ1-1	TGTGCCAGCAGCCCCGGTAGGGGGAGGGAGCGATATCTGAACACTGAAGCTTTCTTT	CASSPGRGRERYLNTEAFF
few	NA	TRBV24-1	TRBJ2-1	TGTGCCACCAGTGATACAGCGGGCACCTCCTACAATGAGCAGTTCTTC	CATSDTAGTSYNEQFF
many	NA	TRBV6-5	TRBJ1-5	TGTGCCAGCAGTTGGGGGGGGGCTAACCAGCCCCAGCATTTT	CASSWGGANQPQHF
many	NA	TRBV2	TRBJ1-1	TGTGCCAGCAGTGGTGTCCCAGGTGGTGAAGCTTTCTTT	CASSGVPGGEAFF
many	NA	TRBV29-1	TRBJ1-2	TGCAGCGCCGGGGGTCTTGAAGCATCTAACTATGGCTACACCTTC	CSAGGLEASNYGYTF
many	TRBD2	TRBV6-2/TRBV6-3	TRBJ2-3	TGTGCCAGCAACGAAGCCGGGACTAGCCTGTGGGATACGCAGTATTTT	CASNEAGTSLWDTQYF
many	TRBD1	TRBV9	TRBJ2-7	TGTGCCAGCAGTCTCACAGGGGACTACGAGCAGTACTTC	CASSLTGDYEQYF
many	NA	TRBV12-3/TRBV12-4	TRBJ1-2	TGTGCCAGCAGTAGGGCGAACTATGGCTACACCTTC	CASSRANYGYTF
few	NA	TRBV10-1	TRBJ1-1	TGCGCCAGGGGATACAGGGTTGGTGGAGCTTTCTTT	CARGYRVGGAFF
many	NA	TRBV4-2	TRBJ2-2	TGTGCCAGCAGCCCGGACGGTAACACCGGGGAGCTGTTTTTT	CASSPDGNTGELFF
many	NA	TRBV29-1	TRBJ2-3	TGCAGCGTTGAACAGGCGGGATACGCTTTAGATACGCAGTATTTT	CSVEQAGYALDTQYF
NA	TRBD2	TRBV7-8	TRBJ2-7	TGTGCCAGCAGCTCCCCGACTAGCGGGGGGCCCTACGAGCAGTACTTC	CASSSPTSGGPYEQYF
many	TRBD1	TRBV10-3	TRBJ2-3	TGTGCCATGTCTACAGGGGTTGACGATACGCAGTATTTT	CAMSTGVDDTQYF
many	TRBD2	TRBV7-2	TRBJ2-4	TGTGCCAGCAGCTTACCCCCAGCGGGGAAAAACATTCAGTACTTC	CASSLPPAGKNIQYF
many	NA	TRBV2	TRBJ2-7	TGTGCCAGCAGTGAAGATGATACAGGGCGGCACGAGCAGTACTTC	CASSEDDTGRHEQYF
many	TRBD1	TRBV7-9	TRBJ1-5	TGTGCCAGCAGCTCCGACAGGGACAATCAGCCCCAGCATTTT	CASSSDRDNQPQHF
many	NA	TRBV18	TRBJ2-3	TGTGCCAGCTCACAAACAGGGAGCACAGATACGCAGTATTTT	CASSQTGSTDTQYF
many	NA	TRBV28	TRBJ1-2	TGTGCCAGCAGTTTGTTGGGGGCGGTTGGCTACACCTTC	CASSLLGAVGYTF
many	NA	TRBV12-3/TRBV12-4	TRBJ2-1	TGTGCCAGCAGTTTGATGGGGACTTTCTCCTCCTACAATGAGCAGTTCTTC	CASSLMGTFSSYNEQFF
many	NA	TRBV27	TRBJ1-5	TGTGCCAGCAGTTTAATGAGCAATCAGCCCCAGCATTTT	CASSLMSNQPQHF
many	NA	TRBV18	TRBJ2-1	TGTGCCAGCCGCGGACGGAATGAGCAGTTCTTC	CASRGRNEQFF
many	NA	TRBV3-1	TRBJ2-7	TGTGCCAGCAGCCAAGAGGGGACACGCCCGAGATTC	CASSQEGTRPRF
many	NA	TRBV6-6	TRBJ1-1	TGTGCCAGCAGTAGGCCAGCCGACACCCTCACTGAAGCTTTCTTT	CASSRPADTLTEAFF
few	TRBD1	TRBV7-9	TRBJ2-1	TGTGCCAGCAGTCCCTCTACGAAGCCCCGGGACAGGGCTGACAATGAGCAGTTCTTC	CASSPSTKPRDRADNEQFF
many	TRBD2	TRBV5-1	TRBJ2-7	TGCGCCAGCAGCTTGGTAGCTAGCGGGGGTTACGAGCAGTACTTC	CASSLVASGGYEQYF
few	NA	TRBV18	TRBJ2-7	TGTGCCAGCTCACCTAAAACCGGGTCGTCCTACGAGCAGTACTTC	CASSPKTGSSYEQYF
many	NA	TRBV6-1	TRBJ1-2	TGTGCCAGCAGTGAAACAGGGTCTAGGACGGGGAACTATGGCTACACCTTC	CASSETGSRTGNYGYTF
many	NA	TRBV29-1	TRBJ2-7	TGCAGCGTGGCCCCTGGGGGCTACGAGCAGTACTTC	CSVAPGGYEQYF
many	NA	TRBV7-2	TRBJ1-2	TGTGCCAGCAGCTTAGGGGCCGAACCGGGCGGCGGCTACACCTTC	CASSLGAEPGGGYTF
many	TRBD1	TRBV18	TRBJ1-5	TGTGCCAGCTCTGACAGGGAGGGGCAGCCCCAGCATTTT	CASSDREGQPQHF
many	NA	TRBV27	TRBJ2-1	TGTGCCAGCAGTACCACGGAGGACAATGAGCAGTTCTTC	CASSTTEDNEQFF
few	NA	TRBV9	TRBJ2-7	TGTGCCAGCAGCGTAGGGCCTACCCGTGGGGAGCAGTACTTC	CASSVGPTRGEQYF
many	TRBD2	TRBV12-3/TRBV12-4	TRBJ2-7	TGTGCCAGCAGTCCGGGACTAGGATTTTACGAGCAGTACTTC	CASSPGLGFYEQYF
NA	TRBD2	TRBV6-1	TRBJ2-3	TGTGCCAGCAGAGCACTAGCGGGAGGACCCACAGATACGCAGTATTTT	CASRALAGGPTDTQYF
many	NA	TRBV6-6	TRBJ1-1	TGTGCCAGCAGTGTAGGAGGAGAGGGGAACACTGAAGCTTTCTTT	CASSVGGEGNTEAFF
many	TRBD1	TRBV28	TRBJ1-1	TGTGCCAGCAGCACTACAGGGGTAGGTTGGACTGAAGCTTTCTTT	CASSTTGVGWTEAFF
medium-sized	TRBD2	TRBV24-1	TRBJ2-3	TGTGCCACGGGCGGGGGGGCCACAGATACGCAGTATTTT	CATGGGATDTQYF
few	NA	TRBV4-3	TRBJ1-1	TGCGCCAGCAGCCAAGAGGGGAGTCGGGGGCTAGGGAAGGACACTGAAGCTTTCTTT	CASSQEGSRGLGKDTEAFF
many	NA	TRBV7-2	TRBJ2-1	TGTGCCAGCAGCCCCGGACTGGATCACAATGAGCAGTTCTTC	CASSPGLDHNEQFF
many	NA	TRBV5-5	TRBJ2-4	TGTGCCAGCAGCTTGGCTGGGCCGGGAAACATTCAGTACTTC	CASSLAGPGNIQYF
few	NA	TRBV7-6	TRBJ2-3	TGTGCCAGCAGCCAAGAGAACACAGATACGCAGTATTTT	CASSQENTDTQYF
many	NA	TRBV10-3	TRBJ2-6	TGTGCCATCAGTGAGTCGGGGGATTCTGGGGCCAACGTCCTGACTTTC	CAISESGDSGANVLTF